Below, one T cell receptor beta chain is given with its context. These data belong to a study of blood T cell repertoires in COVID-19. Study overall: Specimens from acute and convalescent COVID-19 originated in the United States, Italy and Spain. The analysed material was cDNA or gDNA that came from T cells, B-cell-depleted T cells, or PBMCs.

Trimming removed 4 bases from V and 3 bases from J; junction bases left unmatched: 9. CDR3 length: 17 residues. The germline V gene has CDR1 SGHTA and CDR2 FQGNSA. In the authors' methods: Nucleated cell counts were estimated from reference gene primer amplification. The repertoire was sequenced with immunoSEQ multiplex PCR; TCRdb's copy has only in-frame clones and lacks some. The D gene and trimming were derived from the DNA, and the V and J assignments and clone size from that table. The sample holds some 200,000 clones, 70% to 85% seen once. The V gene is TRBV7-2, the J gene TRBJ1-6, with TRBD1 matching 7 bases. The origin of this receptor is a woman older than 75 with acute or convalescent COVID-19. The sample consisted of peripheral blood. The CDR3 sequence is CASSSQLTGNYNSPLHF. The CDR3 DNA is TGTGCCAGCAGCTCCCAATTGACAGGGAACTATAATTCACCCCTCCACTTT.